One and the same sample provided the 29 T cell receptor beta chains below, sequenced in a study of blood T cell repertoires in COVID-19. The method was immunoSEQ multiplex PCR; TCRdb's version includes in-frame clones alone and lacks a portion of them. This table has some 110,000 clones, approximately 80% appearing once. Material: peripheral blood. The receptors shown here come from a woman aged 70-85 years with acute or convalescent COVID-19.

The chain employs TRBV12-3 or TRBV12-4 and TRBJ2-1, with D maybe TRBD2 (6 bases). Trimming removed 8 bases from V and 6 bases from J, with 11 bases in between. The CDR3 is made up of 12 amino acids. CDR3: CASGGTSNEQFF. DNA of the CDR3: TGTGCCAGCGGGGGGACGTCCAATGAGCAGTTCTTC.

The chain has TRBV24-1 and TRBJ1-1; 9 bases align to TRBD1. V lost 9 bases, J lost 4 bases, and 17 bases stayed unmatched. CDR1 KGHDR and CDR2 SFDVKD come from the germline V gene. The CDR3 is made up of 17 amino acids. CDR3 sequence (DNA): TGTGCCACCTACGACCGGGAGACAGGGGGATTAATCACTGAAGCTTTCTTT. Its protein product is CATYDRETGGLITEAFF.

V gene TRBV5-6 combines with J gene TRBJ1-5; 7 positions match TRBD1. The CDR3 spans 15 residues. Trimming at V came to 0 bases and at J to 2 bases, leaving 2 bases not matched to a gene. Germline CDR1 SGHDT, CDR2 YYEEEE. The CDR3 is CASSLEGAGNQPQHF. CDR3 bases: TGTGCCAGCAGCTTGGAGGGGGCAGGCAATCAGCCCCAGCATTTT.

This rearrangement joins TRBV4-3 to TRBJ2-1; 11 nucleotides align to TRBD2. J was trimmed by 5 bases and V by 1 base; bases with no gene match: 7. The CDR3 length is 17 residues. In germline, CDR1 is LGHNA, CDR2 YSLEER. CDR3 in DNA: TGCGCCAGCAGCCAAGCCCGTTTAGCGGGGGGGCACAATGAGCAGTTCTTC. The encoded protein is CASSQARLAGGHNEQFF.

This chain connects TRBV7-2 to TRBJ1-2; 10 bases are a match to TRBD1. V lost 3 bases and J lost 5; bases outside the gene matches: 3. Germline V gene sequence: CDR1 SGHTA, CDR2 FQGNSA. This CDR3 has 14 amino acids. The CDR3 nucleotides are TGTGCCAGCAGCTTGATGGGACAGGGGTATGGCTACACCTTC. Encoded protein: CASSLMGQGYGYTF.

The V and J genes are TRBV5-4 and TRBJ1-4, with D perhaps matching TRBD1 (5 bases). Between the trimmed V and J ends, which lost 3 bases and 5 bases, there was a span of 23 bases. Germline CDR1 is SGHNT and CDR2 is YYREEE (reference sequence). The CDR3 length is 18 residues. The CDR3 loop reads CASSSVDSRVTMNEKLFF. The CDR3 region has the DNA TGTGCCAGCAGCTCGGTAGACAGCCGAGTAACCATGAATGAAAAACTGTTTTTT.

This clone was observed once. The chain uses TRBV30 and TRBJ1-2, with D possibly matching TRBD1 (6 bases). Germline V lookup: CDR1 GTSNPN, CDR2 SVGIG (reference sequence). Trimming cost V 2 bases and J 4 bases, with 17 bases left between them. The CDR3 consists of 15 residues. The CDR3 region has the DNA TGTGCCTGGAGTCAAACAGGGCCTTCAGGCTATGGCTACACCTTC. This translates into CAWSQTGPSGYGYTF.

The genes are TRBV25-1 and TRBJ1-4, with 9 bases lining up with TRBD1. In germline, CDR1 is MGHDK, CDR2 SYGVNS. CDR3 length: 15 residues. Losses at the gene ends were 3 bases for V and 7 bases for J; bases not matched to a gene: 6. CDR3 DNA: TGTGCCAGCAGTGATCCACAGGGGGCCGGTGAAAAACTGTTTTTT. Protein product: CASSDPQGAGEKLFF.

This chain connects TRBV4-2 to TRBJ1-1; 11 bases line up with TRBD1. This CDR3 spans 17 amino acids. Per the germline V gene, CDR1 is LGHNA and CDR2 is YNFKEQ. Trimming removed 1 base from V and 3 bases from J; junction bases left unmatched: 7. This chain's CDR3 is CASSQVGQGATDTEAFF. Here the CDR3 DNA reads TGTGCCAGCAGCCAAGTTGGACAGGGGGCGACCGACACTGAAGCTTTCTTT.

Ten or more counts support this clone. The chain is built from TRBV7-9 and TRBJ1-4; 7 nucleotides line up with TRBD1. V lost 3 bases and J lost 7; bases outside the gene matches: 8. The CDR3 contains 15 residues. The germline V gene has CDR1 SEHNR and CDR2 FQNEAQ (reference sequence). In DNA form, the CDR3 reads TGTGCCAGCAGCTTTTTGACAGGGAGGAGTGAAAAACTGTTTTTT. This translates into CASSFLTGRSEKLFF.

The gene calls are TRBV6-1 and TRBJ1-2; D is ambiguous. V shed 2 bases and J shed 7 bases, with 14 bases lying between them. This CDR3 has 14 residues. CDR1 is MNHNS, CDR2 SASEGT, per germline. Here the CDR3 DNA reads TGTGCCAGCAGTGAAATCGAGGGAAGCTTTGGCTACACCTTC. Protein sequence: CASSEIEGSFGYTF.

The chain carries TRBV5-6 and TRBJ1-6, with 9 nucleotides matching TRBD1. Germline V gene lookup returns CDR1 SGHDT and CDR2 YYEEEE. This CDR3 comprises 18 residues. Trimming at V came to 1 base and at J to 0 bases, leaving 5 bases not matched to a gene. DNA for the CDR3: TGTGCCAGCAGCTTGAAACAGGGGGCAGGCTCCTATAATTCACCCCTCCACTTT. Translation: CASSLKQGAGSYNSPLHF.

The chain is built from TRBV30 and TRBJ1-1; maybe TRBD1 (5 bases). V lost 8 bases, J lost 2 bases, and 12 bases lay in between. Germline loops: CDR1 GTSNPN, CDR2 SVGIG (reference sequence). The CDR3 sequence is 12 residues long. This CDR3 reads CALTQGNTEAFF. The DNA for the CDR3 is TGTGCCCTTACGCAGGGAAACACTGAAGCTTTCTTT. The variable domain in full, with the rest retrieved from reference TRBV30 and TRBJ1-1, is SQTIHQWPATLVQPVGSPLSLECTVEGTSNPNLYWYRQAAGRGLQLLFYSVGIGQISSEVPQNLSASRPQDRQFILSSKKLLLSDSGFYLCALTQGNTEAFFGQGTRLTVV.

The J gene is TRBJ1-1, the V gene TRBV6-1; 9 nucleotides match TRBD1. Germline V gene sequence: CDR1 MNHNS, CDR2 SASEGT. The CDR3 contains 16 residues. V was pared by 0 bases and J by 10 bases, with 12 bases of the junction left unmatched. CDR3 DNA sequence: TGTGCCAGCAGTGAAGCCTACTTTAACCCGGGACAGGGAGCTTTCTTT. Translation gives CASSEAYFNPGQGAFF.

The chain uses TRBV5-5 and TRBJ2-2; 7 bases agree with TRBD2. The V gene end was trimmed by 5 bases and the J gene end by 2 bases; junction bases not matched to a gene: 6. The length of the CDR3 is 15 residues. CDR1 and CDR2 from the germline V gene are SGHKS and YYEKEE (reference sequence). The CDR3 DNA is TGTGCCAGCAGACCCGGGGGGTATAACACCGGGGAGCTGTTTTTT. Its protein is CASRPGGYNTGELFF.

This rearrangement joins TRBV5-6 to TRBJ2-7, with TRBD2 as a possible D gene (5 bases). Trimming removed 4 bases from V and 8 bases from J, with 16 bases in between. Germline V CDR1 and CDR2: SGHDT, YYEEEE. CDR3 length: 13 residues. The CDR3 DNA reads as TGTGCCAGCAGCCCCAAAATGGGGAGTAAGCAGTACTTC. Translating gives CASSPKMGSKQYF.

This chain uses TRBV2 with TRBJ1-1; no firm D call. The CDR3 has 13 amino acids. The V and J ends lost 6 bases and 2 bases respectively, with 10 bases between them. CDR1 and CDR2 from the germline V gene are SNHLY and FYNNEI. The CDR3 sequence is CASSKAENTEAFF. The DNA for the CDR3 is TGTGCCAGCAGCAAAGCCGAAAACACTGAAGCTTTCTTT.

The CDR3 DNA reads TGTGCCAGTAGTATCAAGCAGGGAAACTATGGCTACACCTTC. Protein product: CASSIKQGNYGYTF. The chain carries TRBV19 and TRBJ1-2; possibly TRBD1 for D (5 bases). This CDR3 contains 14 residues. Trimming shortened V by 3 bases and J by 2 bases, and 10 bases separated the two germline ends. Looked up from germline, CDR1 is LNHDA and CDR2 is SQIVND (reference sequence).

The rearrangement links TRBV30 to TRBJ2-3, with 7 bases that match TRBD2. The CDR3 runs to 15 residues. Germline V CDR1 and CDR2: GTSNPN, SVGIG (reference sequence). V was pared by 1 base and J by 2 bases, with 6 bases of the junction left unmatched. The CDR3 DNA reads TGTGCCTGGAGTGCCACGGCGGGGGTCACAGATACGCAGTATTTT. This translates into CAWSATAGVTDTQYF. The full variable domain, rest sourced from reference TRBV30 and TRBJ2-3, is SQTIHQWPATLVQPVGSPLSLECTVEGTSNPNLYWYRQAAGRGLQLLFYSVGIGQISSEVPQNLSASRPQDRQFILSSKKLLLSDSGFYLCAWSATAGVTDTQYFGPGTRLTVL.

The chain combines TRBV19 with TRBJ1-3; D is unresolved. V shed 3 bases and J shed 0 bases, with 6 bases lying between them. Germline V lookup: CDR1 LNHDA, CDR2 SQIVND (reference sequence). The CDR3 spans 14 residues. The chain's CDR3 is CASSIRSSGNTIYF. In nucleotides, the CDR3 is TGTGCCAGTAGTATCCGTAGCTCTGGAAACACCATATATTTT.

In DNA, the CDR3 is TGTGCCAGCAGGACAGGGTTGAACACTGAAGCTTTCTTT. Translation: CASRTGLNTEAFF. The chain uses TRBV7-2 and TRBJ1-1; TRBD1 matches at 7 bases. Unmatched junction bases numbered 1, after V lost 6 bases and J lost 0 bases. Per the germline V gene, CDR1 is SGHTA and CDR2 is FQGNSA. The CDR3 sequence is 13 residues long.

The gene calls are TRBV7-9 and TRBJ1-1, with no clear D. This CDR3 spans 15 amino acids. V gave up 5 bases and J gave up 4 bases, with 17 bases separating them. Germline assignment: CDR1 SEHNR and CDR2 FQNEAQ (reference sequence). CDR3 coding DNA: TGTGCCAGCAGCACGCCGCTGGGAGGTGTCACTGAAGCTTTCTTT. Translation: CASSTPLGGVTEAFF.

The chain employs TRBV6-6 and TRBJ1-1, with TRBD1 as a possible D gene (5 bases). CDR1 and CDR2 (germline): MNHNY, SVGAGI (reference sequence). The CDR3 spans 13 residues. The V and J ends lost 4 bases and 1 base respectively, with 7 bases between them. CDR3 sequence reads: CASSSGWNTEAFF. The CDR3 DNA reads TGTGCCAGCAGTTCAGGGTGGAACACTGAAGCTTTCTTT.

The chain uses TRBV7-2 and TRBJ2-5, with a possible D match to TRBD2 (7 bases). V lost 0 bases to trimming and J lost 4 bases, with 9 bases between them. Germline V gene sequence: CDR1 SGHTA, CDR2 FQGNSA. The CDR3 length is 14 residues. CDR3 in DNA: TGTGCCAGCAGCTTAGCCGGGGGGCCAGAGACCCAGTACTTC. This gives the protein CASSLAGGPETQYF.

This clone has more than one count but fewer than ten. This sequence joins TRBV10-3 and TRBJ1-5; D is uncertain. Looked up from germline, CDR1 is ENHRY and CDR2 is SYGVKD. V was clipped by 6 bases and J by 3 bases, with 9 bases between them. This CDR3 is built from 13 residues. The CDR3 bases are TGTGCCATCAGGGGCTTTCTCAATCAGCCCCAGCATTTT. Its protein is CAIRGFLNQPQHF.

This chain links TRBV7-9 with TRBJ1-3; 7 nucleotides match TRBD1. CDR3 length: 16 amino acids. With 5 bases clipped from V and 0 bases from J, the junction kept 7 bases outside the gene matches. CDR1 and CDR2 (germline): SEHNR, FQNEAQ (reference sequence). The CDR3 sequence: CASSMLQGGSGNTIYF. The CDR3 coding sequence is TGTGCCAGCAGCATGCTTCAGGGGGGCTCTGGAAACACCATATATTTT.

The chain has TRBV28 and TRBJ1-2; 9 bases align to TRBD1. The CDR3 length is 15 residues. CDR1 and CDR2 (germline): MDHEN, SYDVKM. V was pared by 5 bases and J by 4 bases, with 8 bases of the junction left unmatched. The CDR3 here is CASSQGTGIGYGYTF. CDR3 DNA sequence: TGTGCCAGCAGTCAAGGGACAGGGATTGGCTATGGCTACACCTTC.

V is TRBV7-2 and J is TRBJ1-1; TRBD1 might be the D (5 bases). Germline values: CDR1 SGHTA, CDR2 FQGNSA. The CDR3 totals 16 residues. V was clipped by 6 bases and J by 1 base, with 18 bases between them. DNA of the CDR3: TGTGCCAGCAGTCTGCACGGGGGGAGGGAGAACACTGAAGCTTTCTTT. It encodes CASSLHGGRENTEAFF.

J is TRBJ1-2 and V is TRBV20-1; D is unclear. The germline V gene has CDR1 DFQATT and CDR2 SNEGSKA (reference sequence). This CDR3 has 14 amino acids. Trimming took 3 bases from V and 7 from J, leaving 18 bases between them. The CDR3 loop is CSASLEGYTGGYTF. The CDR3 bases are TGCAGTGCTAGTTTGGAGGGTTACACTGGTGGCTACACCTTC.